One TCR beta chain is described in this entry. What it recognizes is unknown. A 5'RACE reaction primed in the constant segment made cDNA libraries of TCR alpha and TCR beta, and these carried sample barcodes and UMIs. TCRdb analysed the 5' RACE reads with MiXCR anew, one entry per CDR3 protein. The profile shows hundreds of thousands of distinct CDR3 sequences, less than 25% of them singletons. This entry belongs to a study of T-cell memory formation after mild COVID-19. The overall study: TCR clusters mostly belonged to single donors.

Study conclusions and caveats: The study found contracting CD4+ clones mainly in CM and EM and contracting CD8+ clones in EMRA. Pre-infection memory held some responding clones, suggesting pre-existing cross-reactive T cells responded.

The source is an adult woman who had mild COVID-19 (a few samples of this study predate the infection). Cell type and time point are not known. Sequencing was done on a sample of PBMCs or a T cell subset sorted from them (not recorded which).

CDR3 residues: CASSFSGGTAANTGELFF. CDR3 sequence (DNA): TGCGCCAGCAGCTTTTCCGGCGGGACAGCTGCGAACACCGGGGAGCTGTTTTTT. J is TRBJ2-2 and V is TRBV5-1, with D tentatively TRBD1 (7 bases). There are 18 residues in the CDR3. Germline loops: CDR1 SGHRS, CDR2 YFSETQ. Trimming removed 2 bases from V and 0 bases from J, with 17 bases in between.